The clone carrying this TCR beta chain was counted ten times or more. Antigen specificity is unknown. TCRdb reprocessed the 5' RACE reads via MiXCR and lists one record per CDR3 protein. The data show approximately 550,000 distinct CDR3 sequences, with approximately 21% seen just once and roughly an eighth held by the top ten. The data are from a study of T cells after yellow fever vaccination. Study-level information: Low-cell-number fractions were prepared with SMART-Seq v4 Ultra Low Input. Study-level findings and limits: On re-exposure, the response was weaker but peaked faster, at day 5 versus 15. CD4 and CD8 compartments shared a small share of clonotypes, likely from convergent recombination.

Germline V gene data show CDR1 as LGHDT and CDR2 as YNNKEL (reference sequence). V lost 5 bases and J lost 4; bases outside the gene matches: 7. There are 15 residues in the CDR3. The sequence derives from a man aged 25-45 years who received the YFV17D yellow fever vaccine. This chain connects TRBV3-1 to TRBJ1-2, with TRBD1 matching 10 bases. Sample: PBMCs, taken 15 days after the yellow fever booster vaccination. The DNA of the CDR3 is TGTGCCAGCAGCACACGGACAGGGGGAATCTATGGCTACACCTTC. Translating it yields CASSTRTGGIYGYTF.